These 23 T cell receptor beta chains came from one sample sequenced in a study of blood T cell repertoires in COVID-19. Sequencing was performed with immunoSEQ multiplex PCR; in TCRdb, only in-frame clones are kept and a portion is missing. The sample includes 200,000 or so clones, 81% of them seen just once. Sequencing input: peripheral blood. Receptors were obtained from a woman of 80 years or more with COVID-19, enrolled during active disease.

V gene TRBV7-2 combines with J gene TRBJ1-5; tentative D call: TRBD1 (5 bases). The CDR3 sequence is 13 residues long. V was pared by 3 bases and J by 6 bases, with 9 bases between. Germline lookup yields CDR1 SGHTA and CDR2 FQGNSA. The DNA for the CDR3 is TGTGCCAGCAGCTTTAGCGGGGGTCAGCCCCAGCATTTT. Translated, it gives CASSFSGGQPQHF.

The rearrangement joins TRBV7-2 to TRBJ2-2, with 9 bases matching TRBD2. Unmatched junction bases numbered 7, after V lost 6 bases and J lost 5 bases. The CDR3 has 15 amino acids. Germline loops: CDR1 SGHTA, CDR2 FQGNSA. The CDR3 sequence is CASRQAGGRTGELFF. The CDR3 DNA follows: TGTGCCAGCAGACAAGCGGGGGGAAGGACCGGGGAGCTGTTTTTT.

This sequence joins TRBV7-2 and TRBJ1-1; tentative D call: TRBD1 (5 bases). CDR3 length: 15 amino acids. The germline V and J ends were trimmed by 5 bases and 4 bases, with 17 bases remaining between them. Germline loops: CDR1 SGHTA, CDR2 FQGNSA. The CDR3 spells CASSPRGGAGTEAFF. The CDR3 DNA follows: TGTGCCAGCAGCCCAAGGGGTGGGGCAGGCACTGAAGCTTTCTTT.

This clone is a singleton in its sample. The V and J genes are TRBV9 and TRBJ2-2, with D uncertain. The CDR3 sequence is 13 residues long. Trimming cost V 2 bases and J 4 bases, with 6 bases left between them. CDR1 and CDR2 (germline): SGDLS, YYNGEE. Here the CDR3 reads CASSVYSTGELFF. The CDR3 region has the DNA TGTGCCAGCAGCGTCTACAGCACCGGGGAGCTGTTTTTT. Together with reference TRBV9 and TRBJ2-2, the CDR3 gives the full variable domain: DSGVTQTPKHLITATGQRVTLRCSPRSGDLSVYWYQQSLDQGLQFLIQYYNGEERAKGNILERFSAQQFPDLHSELNLSSLELGDSALYFCASSVYSTGELFFGEGSRLTVL.

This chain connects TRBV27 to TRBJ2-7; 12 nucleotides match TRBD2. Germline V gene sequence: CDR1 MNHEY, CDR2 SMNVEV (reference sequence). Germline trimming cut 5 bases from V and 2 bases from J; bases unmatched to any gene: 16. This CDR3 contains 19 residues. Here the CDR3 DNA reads TGTGCCAGCAGTGAATTGCAGGGACTAGCGGGTGACTCCCCCTACGAGCAGTACTTC. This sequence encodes CASSELQGLAGDSPYEQYF.

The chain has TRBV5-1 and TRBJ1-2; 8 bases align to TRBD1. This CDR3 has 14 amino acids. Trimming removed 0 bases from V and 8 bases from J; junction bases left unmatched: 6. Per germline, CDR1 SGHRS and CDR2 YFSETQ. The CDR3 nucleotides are TGCGCCAGCAGCTTGGGACAGGGGTTGCGCGGCTACACCTTC. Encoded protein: CASSLGQGLRGYTF.

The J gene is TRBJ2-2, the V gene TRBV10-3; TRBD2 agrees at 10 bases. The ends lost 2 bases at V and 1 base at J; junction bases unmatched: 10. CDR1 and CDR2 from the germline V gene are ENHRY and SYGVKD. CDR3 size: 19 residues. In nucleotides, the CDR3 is TGTGCCATCAGTGAGCCTCACAGACTAGCGGGTGAGAACACCGGGGAGCTGTTTTTT. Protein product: CAISEPHRLAGENTGELFF.

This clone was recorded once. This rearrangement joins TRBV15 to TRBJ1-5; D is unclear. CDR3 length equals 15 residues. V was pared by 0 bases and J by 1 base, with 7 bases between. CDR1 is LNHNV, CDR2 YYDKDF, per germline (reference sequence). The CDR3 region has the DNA TGTGCCACCAGCAGAGATCGGGGAAGCAATCAGCCCCAGCATTTT. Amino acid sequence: CATSRDRGSNQPQHF.

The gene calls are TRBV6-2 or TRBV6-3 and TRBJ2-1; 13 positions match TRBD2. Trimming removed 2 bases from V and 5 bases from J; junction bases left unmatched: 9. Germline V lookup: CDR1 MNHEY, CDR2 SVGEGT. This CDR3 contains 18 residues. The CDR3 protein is CASSYPRTSGGRDNEQFF. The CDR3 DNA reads TGTGCCAGCAGTTACCCCCGGACTAGCGGGGGCCGGGACAATGAGCAGTTCTTC.

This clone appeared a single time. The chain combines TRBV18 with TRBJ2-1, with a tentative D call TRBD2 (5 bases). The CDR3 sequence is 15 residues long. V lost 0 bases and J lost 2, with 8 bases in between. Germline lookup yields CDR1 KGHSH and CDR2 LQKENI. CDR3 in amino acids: CASSPPQLAYNEQFF. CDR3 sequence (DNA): TGTGCCAGCTCACCACCGCAACTAGCCTACAATGAGCAGTTCTTC.

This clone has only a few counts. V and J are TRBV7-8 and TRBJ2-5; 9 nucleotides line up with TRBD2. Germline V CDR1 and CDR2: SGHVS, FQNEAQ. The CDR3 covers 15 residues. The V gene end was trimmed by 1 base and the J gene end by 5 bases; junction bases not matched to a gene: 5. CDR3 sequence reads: CASSLVAGAVETQYF. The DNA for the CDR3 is TGTGCCAGCAGCTTAGTAGCGGGAGCGGTTGAGACCCAGTACTTC.

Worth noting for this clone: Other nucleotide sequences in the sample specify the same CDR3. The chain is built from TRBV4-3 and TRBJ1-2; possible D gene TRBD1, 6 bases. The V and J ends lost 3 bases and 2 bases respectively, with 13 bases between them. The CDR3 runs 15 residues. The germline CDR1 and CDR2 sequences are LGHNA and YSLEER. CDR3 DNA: TGCGCCAGCAGCCAGAGGGGGGGAGGAAACTATGGCTACACCTTC. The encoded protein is CASSQRGGGNYGYTF.

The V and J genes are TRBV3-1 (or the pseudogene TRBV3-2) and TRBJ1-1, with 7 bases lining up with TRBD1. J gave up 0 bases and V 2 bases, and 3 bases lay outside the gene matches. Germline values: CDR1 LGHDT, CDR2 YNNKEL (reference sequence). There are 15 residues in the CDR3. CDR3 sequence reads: CASSQNRGMNTEAFF. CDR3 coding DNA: TGTGCCAGCAGCCAAAACAGGGGAATGAACACTGAAGCTTTCTTT.

For the CDR3, the DNA is TGTGCCAGCAGTAGTGGGACAGAAGAAGAGACCCAGTACTTC. Its translation is CASSSGTEEETQYF. The chain has TRBV6-5 and TRBJ2-5; 7 positions agree with TRBD1. Per germline, CDR1 MNHEY and CDR2 SVGAGI. The CDR3 is 14 amino acids. J lost 3 bases, V lost 5 bases, and 6 bases had no gene match.

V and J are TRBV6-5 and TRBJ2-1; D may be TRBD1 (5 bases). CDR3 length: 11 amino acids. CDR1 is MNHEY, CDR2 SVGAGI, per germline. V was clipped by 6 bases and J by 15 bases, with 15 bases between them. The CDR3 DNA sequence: TGTGCCAGCAGATTGGGCAGGGAAATGTTCTTC. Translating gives CASRLGREMFF.

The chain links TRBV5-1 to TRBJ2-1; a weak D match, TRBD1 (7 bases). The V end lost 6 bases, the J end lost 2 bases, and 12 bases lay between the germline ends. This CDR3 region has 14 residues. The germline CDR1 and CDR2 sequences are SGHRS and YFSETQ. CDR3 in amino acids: CASTQGGTYNEQFF. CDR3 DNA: TGCGCCAGCACCCAGGGGGGAACCTACAATGAGCAGTTCTTC. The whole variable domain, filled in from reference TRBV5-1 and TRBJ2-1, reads KAGVTQTPRYLIKTRGQQVTLSCSPISGHRSVSWYQQTPGQGLQFLFEYFSETQRNKGNFPGRFSGRQFSNSRSEMNVSTLELGDSALYLCASTQGGTYNEQFFGPGTRLTVL.

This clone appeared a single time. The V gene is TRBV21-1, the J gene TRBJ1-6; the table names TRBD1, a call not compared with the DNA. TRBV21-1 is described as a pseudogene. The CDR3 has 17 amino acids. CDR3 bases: TGTGCCAGCAGCAAATACAGGAGCAGATCCCCCAATTCACCCCTCCACTTT. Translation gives CASSKYRSRSPNSPLHF.

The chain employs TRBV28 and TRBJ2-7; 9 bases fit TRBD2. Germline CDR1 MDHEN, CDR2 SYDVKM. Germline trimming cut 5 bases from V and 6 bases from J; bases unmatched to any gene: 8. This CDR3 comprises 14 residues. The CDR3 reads CASSISLAGFEQYF. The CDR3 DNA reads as TGTGCCAGCAGTATTTCACTAGCGGGTTTCGAGCAGTACTTC.

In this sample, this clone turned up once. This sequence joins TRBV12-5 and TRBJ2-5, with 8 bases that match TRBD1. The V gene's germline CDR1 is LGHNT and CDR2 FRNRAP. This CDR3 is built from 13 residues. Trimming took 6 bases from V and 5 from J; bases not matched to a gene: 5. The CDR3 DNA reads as TGTGCTAGTGGACGAGGACAGGGTGAGACCCAGTACTTC. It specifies CASGRGQGETQYF.

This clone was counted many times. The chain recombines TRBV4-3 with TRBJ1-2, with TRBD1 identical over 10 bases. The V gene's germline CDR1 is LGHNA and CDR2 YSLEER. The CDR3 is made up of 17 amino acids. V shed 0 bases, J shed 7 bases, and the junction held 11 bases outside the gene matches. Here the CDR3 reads CASSQDLSDRGRSGYTF. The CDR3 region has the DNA TGCGCCAGCAGCCAAGATCTCTCTGACAGGGGGCGTTCTGGCTACACCTTC.

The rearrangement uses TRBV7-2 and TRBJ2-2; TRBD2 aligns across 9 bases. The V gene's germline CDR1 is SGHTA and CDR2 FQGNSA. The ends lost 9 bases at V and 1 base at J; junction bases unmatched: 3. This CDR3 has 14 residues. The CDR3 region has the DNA TGTGCCAGTGGACTAGCGAGGAACACCGGGGAGCTGTTTTTT. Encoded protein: CASGLARNTGELFF.

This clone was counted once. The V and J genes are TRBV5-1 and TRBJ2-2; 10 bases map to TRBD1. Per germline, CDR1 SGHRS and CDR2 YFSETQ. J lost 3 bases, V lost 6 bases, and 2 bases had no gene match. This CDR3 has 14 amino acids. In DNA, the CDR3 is TGCGCCAGCACGGGACAGGGGCACACCGGGGAGCTGTTTTTT. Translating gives CASTGQGHTGELFF.

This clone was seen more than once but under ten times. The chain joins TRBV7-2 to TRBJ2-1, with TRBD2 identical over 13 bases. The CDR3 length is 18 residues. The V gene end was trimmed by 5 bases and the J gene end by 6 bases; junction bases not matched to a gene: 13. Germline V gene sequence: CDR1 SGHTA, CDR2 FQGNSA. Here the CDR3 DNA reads TGTGCCAGCAGCCCCCAAATCGGACTAGCGGGAGCATTCAATGAGCAGTTCTTC. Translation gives CASSPQIGLAGAFNEQFF.